One T cell receptor (beta chain) is described in this entry. Alongside a J-beta primer mix, a sample-barcoded 5' primer served in a second PCR lasting roughly 7 to 11 cycles. TCRdb analysed the 5' RACE reads with MiXCR anew, one entry per CDR3 protein. The sample holds 800,000 to 950,000 distinct CDR3 sequences, 35% to 40% seen once. The sample is drawn from a study of blood T cells in healthy people across ages. Germline V gene data show CDR1 as LNHDA and CDR2 as SQIVND (reference sequence). V was shortened by 10 bases and J by 4 bases, with 23 bases between the two germline ends. The CDR3 sequence is 16 residues long.

This receptor was identified in a man younger than 35 in good health. Sequencing was performed on blood. The V call is TRBV19, the J call TRBJ2-1; D possibly matches TRBD1 or TRBD2 (6 bases each). CDR3 loop: CATESYEGGIYNEQFF. CDR3 sequence (DNA): TGTGCCACCGAAAGCTACGAGGGGGGAATATACAATGAGCAGTTCTTC.